This TCR beta chain came from a study of PD-1 blockade in mismatch repair-deficient tumors. The wider study: Patients had approximately 11 mismatch repair-deficient cancer types and were previously treated and progressing.

Comments on this clone: The antigen is not known.

CDR1 is MNHEY and CDR2 is SVGAGI in the germline V gene. The CDR3 consists of 14 residues. Trimming took off 5 bases at V and 8 bases at J, with 15 bases between the two ends. TCRdb's table, derived via immunoSEQ multiplex PCR, lists solely in-frame clones and lacks some. In the table there are 120,000 or so clones, more than 85% of which are singletons. Findings and caveats of the study: Tumor-resident clones, often undetectable pretreatment in blood, expanded then contracted after pembrolizumab.

This TCR derives from an adult with mismatch repair-deficient cancer. The specimen comprised peripheral blood, sampled 44 weeks after starting pembrolizumab. The gene calls are TRBV6-5 and TRBJ1-4, with D tentatively TRBD1 (6 bases). For the CDR3, the DNA is TGTGCCAGCAGTCGAAACAGGGTTTCGGAAAAACTGTTTTTT. The encoded protein is CASSRNRVSEKLFF.